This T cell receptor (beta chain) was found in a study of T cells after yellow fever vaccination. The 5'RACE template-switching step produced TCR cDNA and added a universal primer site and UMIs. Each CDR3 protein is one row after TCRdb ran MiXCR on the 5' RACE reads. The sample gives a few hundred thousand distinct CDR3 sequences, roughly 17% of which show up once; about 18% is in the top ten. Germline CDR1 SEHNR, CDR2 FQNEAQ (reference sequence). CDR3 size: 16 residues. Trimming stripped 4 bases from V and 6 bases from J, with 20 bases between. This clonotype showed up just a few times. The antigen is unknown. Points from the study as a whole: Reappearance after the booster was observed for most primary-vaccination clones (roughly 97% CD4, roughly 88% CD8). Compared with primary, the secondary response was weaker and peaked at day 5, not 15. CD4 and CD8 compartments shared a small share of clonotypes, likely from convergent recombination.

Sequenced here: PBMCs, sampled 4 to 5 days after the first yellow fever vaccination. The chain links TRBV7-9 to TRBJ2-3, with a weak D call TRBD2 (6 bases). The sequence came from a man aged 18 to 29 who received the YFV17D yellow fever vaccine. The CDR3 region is CASSSRDSQAPDTQYF. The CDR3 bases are TGTGCCAGCAGCTCCCGGGACTCCCAAGCCCCCGATACGCAGTATTTT.